This T cell receptor beta chain was observed in a study of OX40 agonist ivuxolimab in advanced cancers. Across the study: Patients were treated with intravenous ivuxolimab, dosed at 0.01 to 10 mg/kg and infused every 2 weeks.

The assay was immunoSEQ multiplex PCR, and TCRdb's table has in-frame clones only and misses some. This sample has about 54,000 clones, with under 95% found just once. In the case of this clone: The target antigen is unknown.

In germline, CDR1 is MNHEY, CDR2 SMNVEV (reference sequence). V was trimmed by 2 bases and J by 8 bases, leaving 13 bases between them. The CDR3 consists of 14 residues. General study points: In general, CD8+ T cells held more expanded clones than CD4+ did, on average. Some nonresponders additionally presented with little normalized T-cell clonal expansion. Both CD4+ and CD8+ T cell populations in blood had undergone clonal expansion by week 6 at 0.1 to 3.0 mg/kg.

This chain links TRBV27 with TRBJ2-1; D gene ambiguous. The clonotype comes from an adult with an advanced solid tumor such as melanoma, head and neck, liver or kidney cancer. The input for sequencing was CD4+ or CD8+ T cells sorted from blood, taken in a trial of the OX40 agonist ivuxolimab. CDR3 sequence reads: CASSLLGRLDEQFF. DNA for the CDR3: TGTGCCAGCAGTTTACTGGGCAGGCTGGATGAGCAGTTCTTC.